These T cell receptor beta chains were read from a single sample in a study of graft-versus-host responses after intestinal transplantation. Repertoires were generated with immunoSEQ multiplex PCR, while TCRdb's copy carries only in-frame clones and drops some. The sample holds 15,000 to 20,000 clones, around 79% seen once. The source material was PBMCs, sampled 14 days after transplant. The receptors stem from a human patient who received an intestinal transplant, so some T cells may come from the graft donor. CDR3s include the opening cysteine and the closing phenylalanine or tryptophan. D genes are given only for firm matches. Size tells how often a clone was seen (once, few, many) or the class of an expanded clone, and some rows leave it out.

v_call	clone_size	d_call	j_call	cdr3_aa	cdr3_nt
TRBV30	.	.	TRBJ1-2	CAWSKAPGVGYTF	TGTGCCTGGAGTAAAGCGCCAGGGGTTGGCTACACCTTC
TRBV7-6	.	.	TRBJ2-2	CASSPRPGRAANTGELFF	TGTGCCAGCAGCCCCCGACCGGGGCGGGCCGCGAACACCGGGGAGCTGTTTTTT
TRBV5-6	.	.	TRBJ1-2	CASSLRGANYGYTF	TGTGCCAGCAGCTTGCGAGGGGCCAACTATGGCTACACCTTC
TRBV6-1	.	TRBD2	TRBJ2-1	CASSQRTSLYNEQFF	TGTGCCAGCAGCCAAAGGACTAGCCTCTACAATGAGCAGTTCTTC
TRBV2	once	.	TRBJ2-5	CASSESRGRRSQETQYF	TGTGCCAGCAGTGAATCCCGTGGGAGGAGGAGTCAAGAGACCCAGTACTTC
TRBV11-2	.	.	TRBJ2-3	CASSTAAAGAGTDTQYF	TGTGCCAGCAGCACTGCGGCAGCCGGGGCGGGCACAGATACGCAGTATTTT
TRBV13	.	TRBD1	TRBJ2-3	CASSLVQGETDTQYF	TGTGCCAGCAGCTTAGTACAGGGGGAGACAGATACGCAGTATTTT
TRBV6-5	.	TRBD1	TRBJ2-1	CASSYGGQVNEQFF	TGTGCCAGCAGTTACGGGGGACAGGTCAATGAGCAGTTCTTC
TRBV11-2	.	TRBD1	TRBJ1-3	CASSPYRDRGNTIYF	TGTGCCAGCAGCCCTTACCGGGACAGGGGAAACACCATATATTTT
TRBV5-4	.	.	TRBJ2-7	CASSLGPSGGGISYEQYF	TGTGCCAGCAGCTTGGGCCCCTCTGGTGGCGGGATTTCGTACGAGCAGTACTTC
TRBV19	.	TRBD1	TRBJ2-7	CASSVTGGGYEQYF	TGTGCCAGTAGTGTAACAGGGGGCGGCTACGAGCAGTACTTC
TRBV15	.	.	TRBJ1-3	CATSREKAFSGNTIYF	TGTGCCACCAGCAGAGAAAAGGCCTTCTCTGGAAACACCATATATTTT
TRBV18	.	TRBD1	TRBJ1-1	CASSPKEGAGTEAFF	TGTGCCAGCTCACCAAAGGAGGGGGCGGGCACTGAAGCTTTCTTT
TRBV28	.	.	TRBJ2-7	CASSSRRSATYEQYF	TGTGCCAGCAGCTCCCGAAGGAGCGCAACCTACGAGCAGTACTTC
TRBV5-5	once	.	TRBJ2-2	CASSGTNTGELFF	TGTGCCAGCAGCGGAACGAACACCGGGGAGCTGTTTTTT
TRBV28	once	.	TRBJ2-2	CASSFRTRNTGELFF	TGTGCCAGCAGTTTTAGGACTCGTAACACCGGGGAGCTGTTTTTT
TRBV6-5	.	TRBD1	TRBJ1-2	CASSYGGQGYGYTF	TGTGCCAGCAGTTACGGAGGACAGGGATATGGCTACACCTTC
TRBV6-1	few	TRBD2	TRBJ2-7	CASSEELAGSYEQYF	TGTGCCAGCAGTGAAGAACTAGCGGGGTCCTACGAGCAGTACTTC
TRBV6-4	once	.	TRBJ2-3	CASSDSLARRSTQYF	TGTGCCAGCAGTGACTCGCTAGCCCGGAGGAGTACGCAGTATTTT
TRBV2	.	.	TRBJ2-7	CASSDGELSQARSGDEQYF	TGTGCCAGCAGTGACGGTGAGTTGTCGCAGGCCCGATCCGGGGACGAGCAGTACTTC
TRBV29-1	.	.	TRBJ2-7	CTFRDDSYEQYF	TGCACCTTCCGGGACGACTCCTACGAGCAGTACTTC
TRBV5-1	.	.	TRBJ1-1	CASSAEGGMNTEAFF	TGCGCCAGCAGTGCCGAAGGGGGGATGAACACTGAAGCTTTCTTT
TRBV11-2	few	TRBD1	TRBJ1-6	CASSLEGTGGSYGNSPLHF	TGTGCCAGCAGCTTAGAGGGGACAGGGGGTTCATATGGGAATTCACCCCTCCACTTT
TRBV5-4	once	TRBD1	TRBJ2-4	CASSLSGQGDIQYF	TGTGCCAGCAGCTTGAGTGGACAGGGAGACATTCAGTACTTC
TRBV4-1	.	.	TRBJ2-2	CASSQVSLAGELFF	TGCGCCAGCAGCCAAGTCAGTCTGGCCGGGGAGCTGTTTTTT
TRBV4-1	.	TRBD2	TRBJ2-1	CASRAGGTTEQFF	TGCGCCAGCCGAGCGGGAGGCACCACGGAGCAGTTCTTC
TRBV2	.	TRBD1	TRBJ2-7	CASSMGQGAYEQYF	TGTGCCAGCAGTATGGGACAGGGGGCCTACGAGCAGTACTTC
TRBV12-5	.	TRBD1	TRBJ2-3	CASGPGQITDTQYF	TGTGCTAGTGGTCCGGGACAGATCACAGATACGCAGTATTTT
TRBV7-8	.	TRBD2	TRBJ2-1	CASSLVTSGGDNEQFF	TGTGCCAGCAGCTTAGTAACTAGCGGGGGGGACAATGAGCAGTTCTTC
TRBV5-1	.	.	TRBJ2-6	CASRIVLSGANVLTF	TGCGCCAGCAGAATTGTCCTCTCTGGGGCCAACGTCCTGACTTTC
TRBV7-6	.	.	TRBJ2-3	CASSLAASPTTDTQYF	TGTGCCAGCAGCTTAGCGGCTAGCCCCACCACAGATACGCAGTATTTT
TRBV7-9	.	TRBD1	TRBJ2-7	CASSLAERQGPYEQYF	TGTGCCAGCAGCTTAGCTGAGCGACAGGGTCCCTACGAGCAGTACTTC
TRBV11-2	.	.	TRBJ2-5	CASSLERDWAKTQYF	TGTGCCAGCAGCTTAGAAAGGGACTGGGCAAAGACCCAGTACTTC
TRBV11-1	.	.	TRBJ1-4	CASSLQGTNEKLFF	TGTGCCAGCAGCTTACAGGGAACTAATGAAAAACTGTTTTTT
TRBV4-1	.	.	TRBJ2-7	CASSPPGKYEQYF	TGCGCCAGCAGCCCCCCAGGGAAATACGAGCAGTACTTC
TRBV4-2	.	.	TRBJ2-5	CASSQDTGVSETQYF	TGTGCCAGCAGCCAAGATACGGGAGTCTCGGAGACCCAGTACTTC
TRBV21-1	.	.	TRBJ2-7	CASSKVVGQGRTYEQYF	TGTGCCAGCAGCAAAGTAGTGGGACAGGGGAGAACCTACGAGCAGTACTTC
TRBV10-2	.	.	TRBJ2-3	CASTERRAFTDTQYF	TGCGCCAGCACCGAGAGGAGGGCATTCACAGATACGCAGTATTTT
TRBV5-1	.	TRBD1	TRBJ1-2	CASRDDRGRGYTF	TGCGCCAGCAGGGACGACAGGGGTCGGGGCTACACCTTC
TRBV4-1	.	.	TRBJ2-6	CASSPLGANVLTF	TGCGCCAGCAGCCCCTTGGGGGCCAACGTCCTGACTTTC
TRBV5-1	.	.	TRBJ1-1	CASSLSRTLNTEAFF	TGCGCCAGCAGCTTGAGTCGGACACTGAACACTGAAGCTTTCTTT
TRBV29-1	.	.	TRBJ2-6	CSVGAGCSGANVLTF	TGCAGCGTTGGTGCGGGGTGCTCTGGGGCCAACGTCCTGACTTTC
TRBV5-1	.	TRBD2	TRBJ2-7	CASSLLTSGTLVYEQYF	TGCGCCAGCAGCTTGTTGACTAGCGGGACTTTGGTCTACGAGCAGTACTTC
TRBV30	.	.	TRBJ2-7	CAWSEGEGSYEQYF	TGTGCCTGGAGCGAGGGGGAGGGATCCTACGAGCAGTACTTC
TRBV9	.	.	TRBJ2-1	CASSRGGYVSYEQFF	TGTGCCAGCAGCCGAGGCGGTTACGTATCCTATGAGCAGTTCTTC
TRBV5-1	.	TRBD2	TRBJ2-7	CASSLVGAGGRVHEQYF	TGCGCCAGCAGCTTGGTGGGGGCGGGGGGGCGAGTCCACGAGCAGTACTTC
TRBV9	once	TRBD2	TRBJ2-1	CASSVVAGDYNEQFF	TGTGCCAGCAGCGTAGTAGCGGGAGATTACAATGAGCAGTTCTTC
TRBV18	.	TRBD1	TRBJ2-7	CASTGTGGNEQYF	TGTGCCAGCACCGGGACAGGGGGAAACGAGCAGTACTTC
TRBV7-9	.	TRBD1	TRBJ1-4	CASSLKRTGNEKLFF	TGTGCCAGCAGCTTAAAGCGGACAGGGAATGAAAAACTGTTTTTT
TRBV7-9	.	.	TRBJ1-2	CASSPPRAGYYGYTF	TGTGCCAGCAGCCCCCCTAGGGCCGGGTACTATGGCTACACCTTC
TRBV2	.	.	TRBJ2-5	CASSPQGGAQETQYF	TGTGCCAGCAGTCCACAGGGAGGGGCCCAAGAGACCCAGTACTTC
TRBV4-1	.	TRBD2	TRBJ2-1	CASSQSSSGGIYNEQFF	TGCGCCAGCAGCCAATCTTCTAGCGGGGGGATTTACAATGAGCAGTTCTTC
TRBV4-2	.	TRBD2	TRBJ2-3	CASSQLAGGPDTQYF	TGTGCCAGCAGCCAACTAGCGGGGGGGCCAGATACGCAGTATTTT
TRBV4-2	.	TRBD1	TRBJ2-7	CASSPDRGYEQYF	TGTGCCAGCAGCCCGGACAGGGGCTACGAGCAGTACTTC